A single sample gave rise to the 10 T cell receptor beta chains below, sequenced in a study of CD8+CD57+ T cells in acquired aplastic anemia. Profiles of TCR beta VDJ and CDR3 were generated from a genomic DNA template. TCRdb re-called the reads with MiXCR, one entry per CDR3 protein. The table has over 150,000 distinct CDR3 sequences, approximately 50% seen once. Sequenced material: sorted CD4+, CD8+, or CD8+CD57+ T cells (not recorded which) from PBMCs. Receptors were obtained from a human donor in good health, serving as a control.

This clonotype is a singleton in its sample. A read error may explain this, as a much larger clone is one base away. This sequence joins TRBV6-2 or TRBV6-3 and TRBJ2-3; possibly TRBD2 for D (6 bases). V dropped 6 bases and J dropped 0 bases, with 13 bases sitting between them. The germline CDR1 and CDR2 sequences are MNHEY and SVGEGT. This CDR3 comprises 15 residues. Here the CDR3 reads CASRPMGGSTDTQYF. The CDR3 coding sequence is TGTGCCAGCAGACCCATGGGAGGAAGCACAGATACGCAGTATTTT.

The chain joins TRBV7-6 to TRBJ1-6; 8 bases are a match to TRBD1. V shed 4 bases, J shed 9 bases, and the junction held 5 bases outside the gene matches. Germline CDR1 reads SGHVS; CDR2 reads FNYEAQ. The CDR3 sequence is 14 residues long. The CDR3 nucleotides are TGTGCCAGCAGCTCAGACAGGGGTGGTTCACCCCTCCACTTT. Protein sequence: CASSSDRGGSPLHF.

The V call is TRBV12-3 or TRBV12-4, the J call TRBJ2-7; D may be TRBD2 (6 bases). The CDR3 has 13 amino acids. V was shortened by 8 bases and J by 2 bases, with 13 bases between the two germline ends. This CDR3 reads CASGTGAPYEQYF. CDR3 nucleotides: TGTGCCAGCGGGACGGGAGCGCCCTACGAGCAGTACTTC.

As to this clonotype: A much larger clone is a single base away; this may be a read error. The chain carries TRBV5-4 and TRBJ2-5; the D gene is possibly TRBD1 (7 bases). CDR3 size: 15 residues. Germline V CDR1 and CDR2: SGHNT, YYREEE (reference sequence). This chain's CDR3 is CASSLLSGGKEAQYF. CDR3 in DNA: TGTGCCAGCAGCTTGCTGTCAGGGGGGAAAGAGGCCCAGTACTTC.

The rearrangement uses TRBV7-6 and TRBJ2-7; TRBD1 or TRBD2 may be the D gene (5 bases each). The V gene's germline CDR1 is SGHVS and CDR2 FNYEAQ. This CDR3 is 16 amino acids long. Between the trimmed V and J ends, which lost 5 bases and 0 bases, there was a span of 17 bases. CDR3 residues: CASSPGTAPSSYEQYF. The CDR3 DNA reads as TGTGCCAGCAGCCCCGGGACCGCGCCGAGCTCCTACGAGCAGTACTTC.

The chain combines TRBV15 with TRBJ2-1; D ambiguous. V was cut by 0 bases and J by 5 bases, with 8 bases left in between. This CDR3 spans 14 amino acids. Germline CDR1 reads LNHNV; CDR2 reads YYDKDF (reference sequence). The chain's CDR3 is CATSRDQIHNEQFF. CDR3 nucleotide sequence: TGTGCCACCAGCAGAGATCAGATACACAATGAGCAGTTCTTC.

The chain is built from TRBV28 and TRBJ1-5, with 8 positions matching TRBD1. V gave up 6 bases and J gave up 11 bases; unmatched junction bases: 12. The CDR3 consists of 14 residues. The germline V gene encodes CDR1 MDHEN and CDR2 SYDVKM. The CDR3 loop is CASSKGQGRETQHF. The CDR3 DNA reads as TGTGCCAGCAGCAAAGGACAGGGCCGGGAGACCCAGCATTTT.

The rearrangement uses TRBV10-3 and TRBJ2-1; 10 nucleotides line up with TRBD1. V lost 10 bases, J lost 5 bases, and 14 bases stayed unmatched. The germline gives CDR1 ENHRY, CDR2 SYGVKD. The CDR3 contains 16 residues. CDR3 sequence (DNA): TGTGCCACTAACTTTGGACCGGGACAGGGGAACAATGAGCAGTTCTTC. Protein product: CATNFGPGQGNNEQFF.

Notes on this clonotype: It may be a read error: a sequence one base away is much more abundant. The chain employs TRBV12-3 or TRBV12-4 and TRBJ1-5; 9 bases are a match to TRBD1. The ends lost 6 bases at V and 11 bases at J; junction bases unmatched: 8. The CDR3 is 13 residues long. CDR3 amino acids: CASRGQGRGAQHF. The CDR3 nucleotides are TGTGCCAGCAGAGGACAGGGGAGGGGGGCCCAGCATTTT.

This clonotype was seen at least ten times. V gene TRBV4-1 combines with J gene TRBJ2-5, with 12 bases matching TRBD1. Germline V gene sequence: CDR1 MGHRA, CDR2 YSYEKL. With V trimmed by 1 base and J by 5 bases, 2 bases remained unmatched. CDR3 length equals 15 residues. CDR3 sequence: CASSQVGTGGETQYF. In DNA, the CDR3 is TGCGCCAGCAGCCAAGTAGGGACAGGGGGCGAGACCCAGTACTTC.